Below are 20 T cell receptor beta chains sequenced from a single sample in a study of blood T cell repertoires in COVID-19 (dated by TCRdb to the early 2020s). Library creation used the immunoSEQ multiplex PCR assay. TCRdb mirrors the immuneACCESS table, restricted to in-frame sequences. Some clones are absent from its copies; in checked studies, under half trace to an unresolved V gene, and the reason for the others is unknown. This sample has 150,000 to 200,000 clones in its table, and roughly 84% of those were observed once. The ten top clones hold more than 14% of the sample. Input material: peripheral blood. Receptors were obtained from a woman between 65 and 79 years old with COVID-19, enrolled during active disease.

The rearrangement uses TRBV5-1 and TRBJ1-4; D is possibly TRBD1 (5 bases). Between the trimmed V and J ends, which lost 4 bases and 5 bases, there was a span of 21 bases. This CDR3 has 17 amino acids. Germline CDR1 SGHRS, CDR2 YFSETQ. The CDR3 sequence is CASSPEGTGGTNEKLFF. As DNA, the CDR3 is TGCGCCAGCAGCCCGGAGGGGACCGGGGGTACCAATGAAAAACTGTTTTTT. Combining the CDR3 with reference TRBV5-1 and TRBJ1-4 gives the whole variable domain KAGVTQTPRYLIKTRGQQVTLSCSPISGHRSVSWYQQTPGQGLQFLFEYFSETQRNKGNFPGRFSGRQFSNSRSEMNVSTLELGDSALYLCASSPEGTGGTNEKLFFGSGTQLSVL.

The gene calls are TRBV2 and TRBJ2-1; 14 bases align to TRBD2. V was pared by 7 bases and J by 5 bases, with 4 bases of the junction left unmatched. The CDR3 sequence is 15 residues long. Germline values: CDR1 SNHLY, CDR2 FYNNEI. CDR3 loop: CASTRLAGGHNEQFF. In nucleotides, the CDR3 is TGTGCCAGCACCCGACTAGCGGGAGGGCACAATGAGCAGTTCTTC.

This chain uses TRBV11-2 with TRBJ1-1, with 7 bases that match TRBD1. The V gene's germline CDR1 is SGHAT and CDR2 FQNNGV. V lost 3 bases and J lost 4; bases outside the gene matches: 5. The CDR3 extends over 14 amino acids. CDR3 in amino acids: CASSLTGLATEAFF. In DNA, the CDR3 is TGTGCCAGCAGCTTGACAGGGTTGGCCACTGAAGCTTTCTTT.

V gene TRBV3-1 (or the pseudogene TRBV3-2) combines with J gene TRBJ1-3; maybe TRBD1 (5 bases). The V end was cut by 2 bases, the J end by 8 bases, with 13 bases between. The germline CDR1 and CDR2 sequences are LGHDT and YNNKEL (reference sequence). This CDR3 comprises 14 residues. CDR3 nucleotides: TGTGCCAGCAGCCAACGCGGCCTAGGGGACACCATATATTTT. This sequence encodes CASSQRGLGDTIYF.

This clone has just a few counts. The genes are TRBV2 and TRBJ2-5; no clear D gene. CDR1 is SNHLY and CDR2 is FYNNEI in the germline V gene. CDR3 size: 13 residues. Trimming stripped 4 bases from V and 1 base from J, with 7 bases between. CDR3 sequence: CASSGLSQETQYF. The CDR3 nucleotides read TGTGCCAGCAGTGGACTGTCCCAAGAGACCCAGTACTTC.

V gene TRBV6-2 or TRBV6-3 combines with J gene TRBJ2-5, with D tentatively TRBD2 (5 bases). Trimming removed 4 bases from V and 4 bases from J, with 16 bases in between. The CDR3 loop spans 15 amino acids. The V gene's germline CDR1 is MNHEY and CDR2 SVGEGT. CDR3 coding DNA: TGTGCCAGCAGTTTACCGGACTCACGGTCAGAGACCCAGTACTTC. Translated, it gives CASSLPDSRSETQYF.

This chain connects TRBV25-1 to TRBJ2-2; maybe TRBD2 (5 bases). The CDR3 is 15 amino acids. CDR1 is MGHDK and CDR2 is SYGVNS in the germline V gene. Trimming cost V 1 base and J 4 bases, with 10 bases left between them. The chain's CDR3 is CASSEFGGSTGELFF. In DNA form, the CDR3 reads TGTGCCAGCAGTGAATTCGGCGGGTCCACCGGGGAGCTGTTTTTT.

This sequence joins TRBV18 and TRBJ1-5, with 7 bases identical to TRBD1. Trimming cost V 4 bases and J 7 bases; bases outside gene matches: 7. CDR3 length equals 14 residues. Germline V lookup: CDR1 KGHSH, CDR2 LQKENI. CDR3 nucleotides: TGTGCCAGCTCACAGGGGGCAGGGAACCAGCCCCAGCATTTT. It is translated as CASSQGAGNQPQHF.

The V call is TRBV29-1, the J call TRBJ1-1; no clear D. CDR1 is SQVTM and CDR2 is ANQGSEA in the germline V gene. The CDR3 is 10 amino acids. As DNA, the CDR3 is TGCGGTGGCAGGAACACTGAAGCTTTCTTT. This codes for CGGRNTEAFF. Variable domain in full (rest from reference TRBV29-1 and TRBJ1-1): SAVISQKPSRDICQRGTSLTIQCQVDSQVTMMFWYRQQPGQSLTLIATANQGSEATYESGFVIDKFPISRPNLTFSTLTVSNMSPEDSSIYLCGGRNTEAFFGQGTRLTVV.

The gene calls are TRBV2 and TRBJ2-6; TRBD2 matches at 9 bases. Germline loops: CDR1 SNHLY, CDR2 FYNNEI. V was pared by 8 bases and J by 0 bases, with 5 bases of the junction left unmatched. The CDR3 has 16 amino acids. The CDR3 bases are TGTGCCAGCCAGCTAGCGGGACCCTCTGGGGCCAACGTCCTGACTTTC. It specifies CASQLAGPSGANVLTF.

The rearrangement links TRBV11-2 to TRBJ2-5; the match to TRBD2 covers 8 bases. After removal of 1 base from V and 5 bases from J, the junction contained 3 bases not matched to a gene. Looked up from germline, CDR1 is SGHAT and CDR2 is FQNNGV. The CDR3 loop spans 14 amino acids. The CDR3 DNA follows: TGTGCCAGCAGCTTAGCGGGAGGGGTCGAGACCCAGTACTTC. This encodes CASSLAGGVETQYF.

The V gene is TRBV11-3, the J gene TRBJ1-1, with D uncertain. Germline V gene data show CDR1 as SGHNT and CDR2 as YENEEA. CDR3 length: 14 residues. V was pared by 5 bases and J by 1 base, with 11 bases between. Here the CDR3 DNA reads TGTGCCAGCAGCCCTAAGACGGGGAACACTGAAGCTTTCTTT. Protein product: CASSPKTGNTEAFF.

CDR3 residues: CASSLGTKGAYEQYF. CDR3 DNA sequence: TGCGCCAGCAGCTTGGGTACAAAAGGAGCCTACGAGCAGTACTTC. The chain has TRBV5-1 and TRBJ2-7, with D unresolved. Germline loops: CDR1 SGHRS, CDR2 YFSETQ. CDR3 length: 15 amino acids. Deletions cut 0 bases from V and 2 bases from J, with 12 bases between.

In this sample, this clone turned up once. CDR3 residues: CASSLSAGSEAFF. The CDR3 nucleotides read TGTGCCAGCAGTTTAAGTGCGGGGTCCGAAGCTTTCTTT. The chain combines TRBV28 with TRBJ1-1; no reliable D call. The CDR3 runs to 13 residues. Germline V CDR1 and CDR2: MDHEN, SYDVKM. Trimming left V 2 bases short and J 8 bases short, with 12 bases between.

V gene TRBV4-1 combines with J gene TRBJ2-3; TRBD2 aligns across 7 bases. The CDR3 contains 15 residues. Trimming took 0 bases from V and 5 from J; bases not matched to a gene: 5. The germline CDR1 and CDR2 sequences are MGHRA and YSYEKL. The CDR3 here is CASSQEGIAGDTQYF. For the CDR3, the DNA is TGCGCCAGCAGCCAAGAGGGGATAGCGGGAGATACGCAGTATTTT.

The chain has TRBV6-4 and TRBJ2-7, with D perhaps matching TRBD1 (6 bases). The germline CDR1 and CDR2 sequences are MRHNA and SNTAGT. This CDR3 is built from 16 residues. Trimming took 5 bases from V and 0 from J, leaving 17 bases between them. CDR3 DNA sequence: TGTGCCAGCAGTAACCGACAGGCGAGGAACTCCTACGAGCAGTACGTC. It translates to CASSNRQARNSYEQYV.

A remark on this clone: Sequence at one end of the junction differs from germline and may be a read error. V and J are TRBV11-3 and TRBJ2-7, with TRBD2 identical over 9 bases. The CDR3 consists of 19 residues. CDR1 SGHNT and CDR2 YENEEA come from the germline V gene. The CDR3 nucleotides are TGTGCCAGCAGTTTAGAAAGGGGCCCTGAGACTAGCGGATCCTACGAGCAGTACTTC. Its translation: CASSLERGPETSGSYEQYF.

This rearrangement joins TRBV9 to TRBJ1-2; perhaps TRBD1 as D (6 bases). This CDR3 has 15 residues. The V gene's germline CDR1 is SGDLS and CDR2 YYNGEE. V dropped 1 base and J dropped 7 bases, with 17 bases sitting between them. In DNA, the CDR3 is TGTGCCAGCAGCGTAAGCTCAGGCGGGGGCACTGGCTACACCTTC. This codes for CASSVSSGGGTGYTF.

Only a few counts were recorded for this clone. CDR3 residues: CASSFGLAGVTYEQYF. The CDR3, as DNA: TGTGCCAGCAGCTTCGGACTAGCGGGAGTGACCTACGAGCAGTACTTC. This rearrangement joins TRBV5-6 to TRBJ2-7; TRBD2 matches 13 bases. J lost 2 bases, V lost 2 bases, and 4 bases had no gene match. Germline assignment: CDR1 SGHDT and CDR2 YYEEEE. This CDR3 is 16 amino acids long.

The CDR3 DNA is TGTGCCAGCAGCCCTGGGCGGGAAACGCAGTATTTT. Residues: CASSPGRETQYF. The chain employs TRBV7-8 and TRBJ2-3; TRBD2 might be the D (6 bases). Germline-derived CDR1 and CDR2 are SGHVS and FQNEAQ. Trimming shortened V by 5 bases and J by 9 bases, and 12 bases separated the two germline ends. This CDR3 is 12 amino acids long.